The 18 T cell receptor beta chains reported below all come from one sample, sequenced in a study of cytomegalovirus exposure and HLA in healthy donors. The PCR employed 60 Vbeta primers together with 13 Jbeta primers. TCRdb's copy holds only in-frame clones and misses some; the assay was immunoSEQ multiplex PCR. The data hold about 110,000 clones, with 65% to 80% observed a single time. Sequenced input: PBMCs. The receptors shown here come from a middle-aged woman in good health and CMV-seronegative.

This clone appeared a few times. This chain uses TRBV7-2 with TRBJ2-1, with 11 nucleotides matching TRBD2. V dropped 4 bases and J dropped 7; count of bases not matched to a gene: 6. Germline CDR1 SGHTA, CDR2 FQGNSA. The CDR3 is 15 residues long. The CDR3 bases are TGTGCCAGCAGCTCCGCGGGACTAGCGGAGAATGAGCAGTTCTTC. Protein sequence: CASSSAGLAENEQFF.

This chain links TRBV10-1 with TRBJ2-3; 7 positions match TRBD1. The ends lost 8 bases at V and 6 bases at J; junction bases unmatched: 5. This CDR3 is built from 12 residues. Germline V CDR1 and CDR2: WNHNN, SYGVQD (reference sequence). In DNA form, the CDR3 reads TGCGCCAGCTCCGGACAGGCGGATACGCAGTATTTT. As protein: CASSGQADTQYF.

The chain couples TRBV21-1 to TRBJ2-5; TRBD2, the D gene given by the table, was not confirmed from the DNA. TRBV21-1 has pseudogene status. This CDR3 spans 16 amino acids. The DNA for the CDR3 is TGTGCCAGCAGCAAAGTTCTAGTGGTACCTGTGGGGACCCAGTACTTC. It encodes CASSKVLVVPVGTQYF.

V and J are TRBV28 and TRBJ1-4; 9 nucleotides match TRBD1. The length of the CDR3 is 17 residues. J lost 2 bases, V lost 6 bases, and 10 bases had no gene match. The germline V gene encodes CDR1 MDHEN and CDR2 SYDVKM. DNA of the CDR3: TGTGCCAGCAGCTTTCGGACAGGGGCGCGTACTAATGAAAAACTGTTTTTT. Encoded protein: CASSFRTGARTNEKLFF.

This rearrangement joins TRBV27 to TRBJ2-5; 7 nucleotides match TRBD1. Germline loops: CDR1 MNHEY, CDR2 SMNVEV (reference sequence). Trimming took 4 bases from V and 3 from J; bases not matched to a gene: 5. The CDR3 is 14 residues long. CDR3 region: CASSSPGQKETQYF. In nucleotides, the CDR3 is TGTGCCAGCAGTTCCCCGGGACAGAAAGAGACCCAGTACTTC.

This chain joins TRBV7-2 and TRBJ1-2; D not certain. The CDR3 length is 14 residues. The ends were cut back, 1 base at V and 8 bases at J, with 14 bases in the middle. CDR1 SGHTA and CDR2 FQGNSA come from the germline V gene. The CDR3 DNA is TGTGCCAGCAGCTTAGTCGGGATCCCGCGGGGCTACACCTTC. This gives the protein CASSLVGIPRGYTF.

The V and J genes are TRBV18 and TRBJ2-7; TRBD1 agrees at 10 bases. Looked up from germline, CDR1 is KGHSH and CDR2 is LQKENI. The CDR3 contains 14 residues. V gave up 8 bases and J gave up 5 bases; unmatched junction bases: 9. CDR3 sequence (DNA): TGTGCCAGCCGTAGATCGGACAGGGGGAACGAGCAGTACTTC. Its translation: CASRRSDRGNEQYF.

This clone came up once. The chain has TRBV25-1 and TRBJ2-1; a possible D gene is TRBD2 (5 bases). In germline, CDR1 is MGHDK, CDR2 SYGVNS. V shed 3 bases and J shed 5 bases, with 14 bases lying between them. The CDR3 is 15 amino acids. The chain's CDR3 is CASSDWVSVDNEQFF. The DNA for the CDR3 is TGTGCCAGCAGTGATTGGGTTAGCGTCGACAATGAGCAGTTCTTC.

The rearrangement links TRBV10-2 to TRBJ2-7; TRBD2 matches at 9 bases. Germline V gives CDR1 WSHSY, CDR2 SAAADI. V lost 4 bases, J lost 0 bases, and 4 bases stayed unmatched. The CDR3 length is 15 residues. The CDR3 bases are TGCGCCAGCAGTGCTAGCGGGGTTTCCTCCTACGAGCAGTACTTC. Its protein is CASSASGVSSYEQYF.

This clone came up a few times. This chain connects TRBV19 to TRBJ1-5, with 7 bases identical to TRBD1. The CDR3 loop spans 15 amino acids. J was trimmed by 0 bases and V by 3 bases; bases with no gene match: 2. CDR1 is LNHDA and CDR2 is SQIVND in the germline V gene (reference sequence). This chain's CDR3 is CASSIDRDSNQPQHF. The CDR3, as DNA: TGTGCCAGTAGTATTGACAGGGATAGCAATCAGCCCCAGCATTTT.

Concerning this clone: This CDR3 is also generated by other DNA sequences in the sample. The chain is built from TRBV2 and TRBJ2-3, with 10 nucleotides matching TRBD2. The V and J ends lost 4 bases and 5 bases, in that order; junction bases with no gene match: 0. Germline values: CDR1 SNHLY, CDR2 FYNNEI. The CDR3 has 13 residues. In DNA, the CDR3 is TGTGCCAGCAGTGGACTAGCGGGAGATACGCAGTATTTT. It yields the protein CASSGLAGDTQYF.

The rearrangement joins TRBV5-6 to TRBJ2-5; a weak D match, TRBD2 (6 bases). Trimming took 2 bases from V and 5 from J, leaving 13 bases between them. Per germline, CDR1 SGHDT and CDR2 YYEEEE. The CDR3 runs 14 residues. CDR3 bases: TGTGCCAGCAGCTTTTCCGGGAGCAGGGAGACCCAGTACTTC. This codes for CASSFSGSRETQYF.

The genes are TRBV5-1 and TRBJ2-3; D unclear. Between the trimmed V and J ends, which lost 4 bases and 6 bases, there was a span of 15 bases. The CDR3 runs to 14 residues. Per germline, CDR1 SGHRS and CDR2 YFSETQ. The CDR3 protein is CASSANPEKDTQYF. CDR3 nucleotide sequence: TGCGCCAGCAGCGCTAACCCGGAGAAGGATACGCAGTATTTT. Looking up the rest from reference TRBV5-1 and TRBJ2-3 gives the full variable domain: KAGVTQTPRYLIKTRGQQVTLSCSPISGHRSVSWYQQTPGQGLQFLFEYFSETQRNKGNFPGRFSGRQFSNSRSEMNVSTLELGDSALYLCASSANPEKDTQYFGPGTRLTVL.

V gene TRBV25-1 combines with J gene TRBJ1-1, with 7 positions matching TRBD1. V was pared by 4 bases and J by 5 bases, with 7 bases of the junction left unmatched. The CDR3 contains 14 residues. The germline gives CDR1 MGHDK, CDR2 SYGVNS. This CDR3 is CASSAPFRGTEAFF. CDR3 sequence (DNA): TGTGCCAGCAGTGCCCCCTTCAGGGGGACTGAAGCTTTCTTT.

This clone was seen only a few times. This chain connects TRBV27 to TRBJ2-3, with TRBD2 as a possible D gene (6 bases). Germline V gene lookup returns CDR1 MNHEY and CDR2 SMNVEV (reference sequence). V lost 8 bases and J 4 bases, leaving 16 bases between the germline ends. This CDR3 contains 14 residues. CDR3 sequence: CASSPAGRSDTQYF. CDR3 sequence (DNA): TGTGCCAGCTCACCCGCGGGAAGATCAGATACGCAGTATTTT.

For the CDR3, the DNA is TGTGCCAGCAGTGAAAGCCGGTCGAACACTGAAGCTTTCTTT. This codes for CASSESRSNTEAFF. The rearrangement links TRBV6-1 to TRBJ1-1; no reliable D call. Germline lookup yields CDR1 MNHNS and CDR2 SASEGT. This CDR3 is built from 14 residues. The V end lost 2 bases, the J end lost 1 base, and 8 bases lay between the germline ends.

The gene calls are TRBV7-8 and TRBJ1-6; the D gene is possibly TRBD1 (5 bases). Germline lookup yields CDR1 SGHVS and CDR2 FQNEAQ. The CDR3 runs to 14 residues. Deletions cut 1 base from V and 5 bases from J, with 6 bases between. CDR3 DNA: TGTGCCAGCAGCTTAGAAGGGGATAATTCACCCCTCCACTTT. Translated: CASSLEGDNSPLHF.

Remarks on this clone: Other DNA sequences in this specimen translate into the identical CDR3. The genes are TRBV2 and TRBJ1-5; D ambiguous. The germline V gene has CDR1 SNHLY and CDR2 FYNNEI. V was shortened by 2 bases and J by 4 bases, with 6 bases between the two germline ends. CDR3 length equals 13 residues. The CDR3 bases are TGTGCCAGCAGTGAACAGAATAATCAGCCCCAGCATTTT. It translates to CASSEQNNQPQHF.